This T cell receptor beta chain was captured in a study of blood T cells in healthy people across ages. Alongside a J-beta primer mix, a sample-barcoded 5' primer served in a second PCR lasting about 6 to 11 cycles. Each of the samples gave a minimum of 3 million paired-end reads that contained CDR3. TCRdb reprocessed the 5' RACE reads with MiXCR, giving one entry per CDR3 protein. The sample carries almost 550,000 distinct CDR3 sequences, more than 20% recorded once. This clonotype was detected only a few times. CDR1 is DFQATT, CDR2 SNEGSKA, per germline (reference sequence). The CDR3 extends over 15 amino acids. V shed 0 bases and J 3 bases; nucleotides not matched to a gene: 3. This sample was shared with a second study, whose subject was T cells of mothers and their children. That paper states: cDNA synthesis used all extracted RNA, roughly 1.6 ug per 15 ul. The analysis detected no persistent microchimeric T cell clones.

The TCR originated in a boy between 10 and 17 years old in good health. The chain uses TRBV20-1 and TRBJ2-5, with 11 nucleotides matching TRBD1. Input material: blood. CDR3 nucleotides: TGCAGTGCTAGAGACAGGACAGGGGGCGAAGAGACCCAGTACTTC. It codes for CSARDRTGGEETQYF.